These 14 T cell receptor beta chains were all obtained from the same sample, sequenced in a study of graft-versus-host responses after intestinal transplantation. The method was immunoSEQ multiplex PCR; TCRdb's version includes in-frame clones alone and lacks a portion of them. The table includes about 130,000 clones, around nine tenths detected once. The antigens for these receptors are not known. Sequenced material: unstimulated CD4+ T cells sorted from spleen or lymph node cells, taken before intestinal transplant. The receptors were gathered from a human donor who received an intestinal transplant.

The chain uses TRBV6-1 and TRBJ2-2; TRBD2 matches at 8 bases. Per the germline V gene, CDR1 is MNHNS and CDR2 is SASEGT. The junction had 6 bases not matched to a gene; V was cut back by 6 bases and J by 6 bases. CDR3 length: 14 residues. CDR3 bases: TGTGCCAGCAGGGGAGGACTAGCCTCCGGGGAGCTGTTTTTT. This codes for CASRGGLASGELFF.

The CDR3 nucleotides are TGTGCCAGCAGCGGACAGGGTAAAAACATTCAGTACTTC. Translated, it gives CASSGQGKNIQYF. This rearrangement joins TRBV7-2 to TRBJ2-4; 8 positions match TRBD1. The V segment lost 5 bases and the J segment 4 bases; nucleotides outside the gene matches: 1. CDR1 SGHTA and CDR2 FQGNSA come from the germline V gene. This CDR3 has 13 residues.

The chain has TRBV5-4 and TRBJ1-2; 11 nucleotides match TRBD1. The V gene's germline CDR1 is SGHNT and CDR2 YYREEE (reference sequence). V lost 3 bases to trimming and J lost 1 base; unmatched junction nucleotides: 14. The CDR3 consists of 19 residues. As DNA, the CDR3 is TGTGCCAGCAGCTCGGGGCTGGACAGGGGGCGATTCCTTAACTATGGCTACACCTTC. Its translation: CASSSGLDRGRFLNYGYTF.

This chain uses TRBV10-3 with TRBJ2-1; 11 bases are a match to TRBD2. The CDR3 extends over 19 amino acids. V gave up 0 bases and J gave up 0 bases; unmatched junction bases: 7. Germline V lookup: CDR1 ENHRY, CDR2 SYGVKD. The CDR3 nucleotides read TGTGCCATCAGTGAGTCGAGTAGCGGGAGGGCCAGCTCCTACAATGAGCAGTTCTTC. It translates to CAISESSSGRASSYNEQFF.

The rearrangement links TRBV9 to TRBJ2-5; 10 nucleotides match TRBD1. The J call may be wrong; the DNA end is better matched by TRBJ2-7. CDR3 length: 13 residues. The V gene's germline CDR1 is SGDLS and CDR2 YYNGEE. In DNA, the CDR3 is TGTGCCAGCAGCGTAGGGGACAGGGGCGAGCAGTACTTC. Residues: CASSVGDRGEQYF.

The CDR3 coding sequence is TGTGCCAGCAGCGTAGAAGCGGGAGGGCCGCCCACAGATACGCAGTATTTT. This codes for CASSVEAGGPPTDTQYF. The chain uses TRBV9 and TRBJ2-3; 10 nucleotides match TRBD2. The CDR3 is made up of 17 amino acids. Germline CDR1 reads SGDLS; CDR2 reads YYNGEE. J lost 2 bases, V lost 0 bases, and 6 bases had no gene match.

The chain has TRBV7-3 and TRBJ2-1; TRBD2 aligns across 10 bases. This CDR3 comprises 15 residues. V lost 3 bases to trimming and J lost 8 bases; unmatched junction nucleotides: 7. CDR1 and CDR2 (germline): SGHTA, FQGTGA. The CDR3 here is CASSFHLAGVDEQFF. The CDR3, as DNA: TGTGCCAGCAGCTTCCATCTAGCGGGAGTTGATGAGCAGTTCTTC.

The rearrangement uses TRBV4-1 and TRBJ2-7, with 7 bases matching TRBD2. Losses at the gene ends were 4 bases for V and 0 bases for J; bases not matched to a gene: 3. The length of the CDR3 is 14 residues. The V gene's germline CDR1 is MGHRA and CDR2 YSYEKL. The CDR3 reads CASSPSGFSYEQYF. For the CDR3, the DNA is TGCGCCAGCAGCCCTAGCGGATTCTCCTACGAGCAGTACTTC.

This rearrangement joins TRBV19 to TRBJ1-1, with 7 bases identical to TRBD1. Per germline, CDR1 LNHDA and CDR2 SQIVND (reference sequence). Trimming took 3 bases from V and 3 from J; bases not matched to a gene: 4. CDR3 length equals 14 residues. In DNA, the CDR3 is TGTGCCAGTAGTATTCAGGGGGAGGACACTGAAGCTTTCTTT. As protein: CASSIQGEDTEAFF. Variable domain in full (rest from reference TRBV19 and TRBJ1-1): DGGITQSPKYLFRKEGQNVTLSCEQNLNHDAMYWYRQDPGQGLRLIYYSQIVNDFQKGDIAEGYSVSREKKESFPLTVTSAQKNPTAFYLCASSIQGEDTEAFFGQGTRLTVV.

V is TRBV5-6 and J is TRBJ2-1; 7 bases map to TRBD1. Germline V gene lookup returns CDR1 SGHDT and CDR2 YYEEEE. The V gene end was trimmed by 0 bases and the J gene end by 8 bases; junction bases not matched to a gene: 14. CDR3 length equals 17 residues. The CDR3 DNA reads TGTGCCAGCAGCTTGGATTTAGGGACAGTCCTGGTCTATGAGCAGTTCTTC. It encodes CASSLDLGTVLVYEQFF.

CDR3 DNA sequence: TGTGCCACCAGCAGATTGGGACAGGGGCTTCTGAGCTCTGGAAACACCATATATTTT. It codes for CATSRLGQGLLSSGNTIYF. The chain has TRBV15 and TRBJ1-3, with TRBD1 matching over 10 bases. The CDR3 is made up of 19 amino acids. The trim removed 2 bases at V and 0 bases at J, leaving 10 bases unmatched. CDR1 and CDR2 from the germline V gene are LNHNV and YYDKDF (reference sequence).

The chain links TRBV5-1 to TRBJ1-1; D not certain. The CDR3 has 14 amino acids. Trimming left V 0 bases short and J 4 bases short, with 10 bases between. CDR1 is SGHRS, CDR2 YFSETQ, per germline. The CDR3 nucleotides are TGCGCCAGCAGCTTGGGGGAGTGGGGCACTGAAGCTTTCTTT. The encoded protein is CASSLGEWGTEAFF.

The genes are TRBV7-9 and TRBJ1-1, with TRBD1 identical over 8 bases. There are 14 residues in the CDR3. CDR1 SEHNR and CDR2 FQNEAQ come from the germline V gene (reference sequence). The J segment lost 3 bases and the V segment lost 1 base, leaving 1 base of the junction unmatched. DNA for the CDR3: TGTGCCAGCAGCTTAGACAGGGGGGACACTGAAGCTTTCTTT. Translation gives CASSLDRGDTEAFF.

CDR3 amino acids: CASIADSRNQPQHF. The CDR3, as DNA: TGTGCCAGTATAGCCGACAGCCGCAATCAGCCCCAGCATTTT. The chain employs TRBV19 and TRBJ1-5; the D gene is possibly TRBD1 (5 bases). CDR3 length: 14 amino acids. Germline V lookup: CDR1 LNHDA, CDR2 SQIVND (reference sequence). V was shortened by 7 bases and J by 2 bases, with 12 bases between the two germline ends.